The rows below give T cell receptor beta chains drawn from one sample of a study of T cell responses to AZD1222 COVID-19 vaccine. Sequenced by immunoSEQ multiplex PCR; TCRdb stores in-frame clones only, minus some. The table has under 200,000 clones, about 92% seen once. The specimen comprised peripheral blood, sampled on day 0 of MenACWY control vaccination. These receptors came from an adult in good health. Each CDR3 is given with its conserved first and last residue. The order of the fields is V gene, clone size, J gene, D gene, CDR3 DNA, CDR3 protein. The D gene is left open where the match is weak. For some rows the clone size is stated as once, few or many, or as a class when expanded; others skip it.

>TRBV6-2/TRBV6-3|NA|TRBJ2-4|NA
TGTGCCAGCAGTTACGCCGGGATGGCCAAAAACATTCAGTACTTC
CASSYAGMAKNIQYF
>TRBV7-9|NA|TRBJ2-5|NA
TGTGCCAGCAGCTTAGAAGGGCCAGAGACCCAGTACTTC
CASSLEGPETQYF
>TRBV3-1/TRBV3-2|NA|TRBJ2-2|NA
TGTGCCAGCAGCCTCGTGAAGGGCCTCCGCGGCACCGGGGAGCTGTTTTTT
CASSLVKGLRGTGELFF
>TRBV5-1|NA|TRBJ2-1|TRBD1
TGCGCCAGCAGCTTGGGGACAGGGACCCTTCAGTTCTTC
CASSLGTGTLQFF
>TRBV5-1|NA|TRBJ1-1|NA
TGCGCCAGCAGTCCCGGGACCCCTCCGGTTGGTGAAGCTTTCTTT
CASSPGTPPVGEAFF
>TRBV5-1|NA|TRBJ2-1|NA
TGCGCCAGCAGTCGAGGATACTCCTACAATGAGCAGTTCTTC
CASSRGYSYNEQFF
>TRBV5-1|NA|TRBJ1-6|NA
TGCGCCAGCAGCTTGGACCCCTATAATTCACCCCTCCACTTT
CASSLDPYNSPLHF
>TRBV10-1|NA|TRBJ1-1|NA
TGCGCCAGCAGTGAGAAGAGGGGACCGACTGGTGTCGGTGAAGCTTTCTTT
CASSEKRGPTGVGEAFF
>TRBV28|NA|TRBJ1-5|NA
TGTGCCAGCAGCCTCGGGGGGGCGAGCAATCAGCCCCAGCATTTT
CASSLGGASNQPQHF
>TRBV5-5|once|TRBJ1-5|NA
TGTGCCAGCAGCCCAAGTCTGGGGGGCAATCAGCCCCAGCATTTT
CASSPSLGGNQPQHF
>TRBV18|NA|TRBJ1-5|NA
TGTGCCAGCTCACCGCAGCCTGGGGGCAATCAGCCCCAGCATTTT
CASSPQPGGNQPQHF
>TRBV11-2|NA|TRBJ2-7|NA
TGTGCCAGCAGCTTAGTTCAGGGGAGGTCCTACGAGCAGTACTTC
CASSLVQGRSYEQYF
>TRBV19|NA|TRBJ2-7|NA
TGTGCCAGTAGTATAGACCCAGCGGGTGGGTCCTACGAGCAGTACTTC
CASSIDPAGGSYEQYF
>TRBV7-3|NA|TRBJ2-1|TRBD2
TGTGCCAGCAGCTTAAACCCCCCCCAACTAGCGGGAACCAATGAGCAGTTCTTC
CASSLNPPQLAGTNEQFF
>TRBV28|few|TRBJ1-2|TRBD1
TGTGCCAGCAGGTCGACAGGGGGCGGCGGCTACACCTTC
CASRSTGGGGYTF
>TRBV28|NA|TRBJ1-2|NA
TGTGCCAGCAGTCCGCTGGGGCCCCCGCTCTATGGCTACACCTTC
CASSPLGPPLYGYTF
>TRBV5-1|NA|TRBJ1-1|NA
TGCGCCAGCAGCGTGTCATCCGACCCATTGGGCACTGAAGCTTTCTTT
CASSVSSDPLGTEAFF
>TRBV21-1|NA|TRBJ1-2|NA
TGTGCCAGCAGCAAAGGAGGGGATCCAGGGTCCACCTTC
CASSKGGDPGSTF
>TRBV11-3|NA|TRBJ1-1|NA
TGTGCCAGCAGCTTAGGAAGGACAGCTATGAACACTGAAGCTTTCTTT
CASSLGRTAMNTEAFF
>TRBV7-2|NA|TRBJ2-3|TRBD2
TGTGCCAGCAGTATTAGCGGGACTAGCACAGATACGCAGTATTTT
CASSISGTSTDTQYF
>TRBV6-5|NA|TRBJ2-1|TRBD1
TGTGCCAGCACTCATACAGGGGGGCTTGGCAATGAGCAGTTCTTC
CASTHTGGLGNEQFF
>TRBV4-1|once|TRBJ2-1|TRBD2
TGCGCCAGCAGCCAAGATCCTAGCGGGAGGGCTGCCAATGAGCAGTTCTTC
CASSQDPSGRAANEQFF
>TRBV7-3|NA|TRBJ2-3|TRBD2
TGTGCCAGCAGCTTATTCAGCGGGGAAGTGGATACGCAGTATTTT
CASSLFSGEVDTQYF
>TRBV7-9|NA|TRBJ2-7|TRBD2
TGTGCCAGCAGCTCACAGGAGCGGGAGGCGGACGAGCAGTACTTC
CASSSQEREADEQYF
>TRBV18|NA|TRBJ1-1|TRBD1
TGTGCCAGCTCCAGGGACAGGGGGAAGGACACTGAAGCTTTCTTT
CASSRDRGKDTEAFF